One sample yielded the 16 T cell receptor beta chains listed below, sequenced in a study of cytomegalovirus exposure and HLA in healthy donors. Data came from immunoSEQ multiplex PCR; TCRdb stores just in-frame clones and leaves some out. This table holds about 250,000 clones, about 88% found once. The sample was PBMCs. The origin of the receptors is a man younger than 35 in good health and CMV-seropositive.

V usage is TRBV29-1 and J usage is TRBJ2-2; D is unclear. CDR3 length equals 11 residues. Germline lookup yields CDR1 SQVTM and CDR2 ANQGSEA. V was trimmed by 5 bases and J by 8 bases, leaving 9 bases between them. The CDR3 region has the DNA TGCAGCGTTAATAGGGCTGGGGAGCTGTTTTTT. Translation gives CSVNRAGELFF.

The chain has TRBV5-4 and TRBJ2-5, with TRBD1 identical over 10 bases. Germline CDR1 reads SGHNT; CDR2 reads YYREEE (reference sequence). Trimming took 0 bases from V and 4 from J; bases not matched to a gene: 6. This CDR3 contains 16 residues. The CDR3: CASSLGADRGRETQYF. CDR3 nucleotides: TGTGCCAGCAGCTTGGGGGCAGACAGGGGGCGAGAGACCCAGTACTTC.

This clone was found once. The rearrangement joins TRBV7-2 to TRBJ1-1; no reliable D call. The CDR3 totals 14 residues. V was cut by 5 bases and J by 0 bases, with 10 bases left in between. CDR1 is SGHTA and CDR2 is FQGNSA in the germline V gene. The CDR3 is CASSPRVLNTEAFF. The DNA for the CDR3 is TGTGCCAGCAGCCCCCGCGTCCTGAACACTGAAGCTTTCTTT.

The V gene is TRBV27, the J gene TRBJ2-7; a weak D match, TRBD1 (6 bases). CDR1 is MNHEY and CDR2 is SMNVEV in the germline V gene (reference sequence). The CDR3 is made up of 14 amino acids. Trimming took 6 bases from V and 3 from J, leaving 15 bases between them. CDR3 region: CASSAMTGNYEQYF. The CDR3 region has the DNA TGTGCCAGCAGCGCGATGACAGGAAACTACGAGCAGTACTTC.

The J gene is TRBJ2-7, the V gene TRBV11-2; D remains ambiguous. This CDR3 spans 13 amino acids. CDR1 SGHAT and CDR2 FQNNGV come from the germline V gene. Trimming left V 3 bases short and J 1 base short, with 7 bases between. CDR3 in amino acids: CASSFSRSYEQYF. The DNA of the CDR3 is TGTGCCAGCAGCTTCAGCAGGTCCTACGAGCAGTACTTC.

The chain couples TRBV7-9 to TRBJ1-1; tentatively, D is TRBD1 (5 bases). V was trimmed by 4 bases and J by 5 bases, leaving 14 bases between them. Germline values: CDR1 SEHNR, CDR2 FQNEAQ (reference sequence). This CDR3 comprises 14 residues. In DNA, the CDR3 is TGTGCCAGCAGCTCAGGGACCCCCCGGACTGAAGCTTTCTTT. It encodes CASSSGTPRTEAFF. The whole variable domain, filled in from reference TRBV7-9 and TRBJ1-1, reads DTGVSQNPRHKITKRGQNVTFRCDPISEHNRLYWYRQTLGQGPEFLTYFQNEAQLEKSRLLSDRFSAERPKGSFSTLEIQRTEQGDSAMYLCASSSGTPRTEAFFGQGTRLTVV.

The chain couples TRBV4-1 to TRBJ2-1, with unresolved D. V lost 8 bases to trimming and J lost 2 bases, with 10 bases between them. Germline lookup yields CDR1 MGHRA and CDR2 YSYEKL. This CDR3 is built from 13 residues. CDR3 sequence reads: CASYSRAYNEQFF. Here the CDR3 DNA reads TGCGCCAGCTACAGTCGGGCCTACAATGAGCAGTTCTTC.

The chain has TRBV2 and TRBJ2-3; D may correspond to TRBD1 or TRBD2 (6 bases each). V lost 5 bases to trimming and J lost 14 bases, with 20 bases between them. Per germline, CDR1 SNHLY and CDR2 FYNNEI. This CDR3 is built from 13 residues. The CDR3 coding sequence is TGTGCCAGCAGTCCCCGACTAGACGGACAGTCGTATTTT. As protein: CASSPRLDGQSYF.

V and J are TRBV7-9 and TRBJ2-2; 7 nucleotides align to TRBD2. Trimming cost V 4 bases and J 5 bases; bases outside gene matches: 13. This CDR3 is built from 17 residues. Germline loops: CDR1 SEHNR, CDR2 FQNEAQ (reference sequence). The CDR3 sequence: CASSSLLWREQTGELFF. The DNA for the CDR3 is TGTGCCAGCAGCTCCCTCCTCTGGCGGGAGCAGACCGGGGAGCTGTTTTTT.

This chain connects TRBV7-8 to TRBJ1-4, with D unclear. Trimming left V 6 bases short and J 0 bases short, with 5 bases between. Per the germline V gene, CDR1 is SGHVS and CDR2 is FQNEAQ. This CDR3 contains 13 residues. The CDR3 DNA is TGTGCCAGCAGGGGATCAACTAATGAAAAACTGTTTTTT. As protein: CASRGSTNEKLFF.

Of note for this clone: The same CDR3 arises from other DNA sequences in this sample as well. The V call is TRBV18, the J call TRBJ1-1, with D maybe TRBD1 (5 bases). The CDR3 consists of 13 residues. V was clipped by 3 bases and J by 1 base, with 6 bases between them. CDR1 is KGHSH, CDR2 LQKENI, per germline. The CDR3: CASSPQGNTEAFF. DNA for the CDR3: TGTGCCAGCTCACCCCAGGGGAACACTGAAGCTTTCTTT.

The chain links TRBV11-2 to TRBJ2-5; a weak D match, TRBD2 (6 bases). V shed 1 base and J shed 4 bases, with 13 bases lying between them. CDR1 is SGHAT, CDR2 FQNNGV, per germline. This CDR3 contains 15 residues. CDR3 DNA: TGTGCCAGCAGCTTAGTTGGTTACGGGGGAGAGACCCAGTACTTC. Translating gives CASSLVGYGGETQYF.

The chain carries TRBV29-1 and TRBJ2-5; TRBD1 agrees at 9 bases. The germline CDR1 and CDR2 sequences are SQVTM and ANQGSEA. V dropped 6 bases and J dropped 5; count of bases not matched to a gene: 4. The CDR3 has 12 residues. CDR3 in amino acids: CSVGTGRETQYF. The CDR3, as DNA: TGCAGCGTCGGGACAGGGCGGGAGACCCAGTACTTC.

V usage is TRBV11-3 and J usage is TRBJ2-1; D perhaps matches TRBD1 (5 bases). The ends were cut back, 3 bases at V and 5 bases at J, with 11 bases in the middle. This CDR3 region has 14 residues. The germline V gene encodes CDR1 SGHNT and CDR2 YENEEA. The chain's CDR3 is CASSLQGLHNEQFF. The CDR3 DNA follows: TGTGCCAGCAGCTTGCAGGGCCTACACAATGAGCAGTTCTTC.

V usage is TRBV9 and J usage is TRBJ2-5, with TRBD1 identical over 8 bases. The ends lost 1 base at V and 0 bases at J; junction bases unmatched: 2. CDR3 length: 15 residues. Germline V CDR1 and CDR2: SGDLS, YYNGEE. The CDR3 DNA sequence: TGTGCCAGCAGCGTATGGACAGGGCACCAAGAGACCCAGTACTTC. It yields the protein CASSVWTGHQETQYF.

Regarding this clone: Other DNA variants within this sample encode the same CDR3. The V gene is TRBV7-6, the J gene TRBJ2-5; tentative D call: TRBD1 (6 bases). CDR3 length: 13 amino acids. Germline CDR1 and CDR2: SGHVS and FNYEAQ. Trimming took 5 bases from V and 2 from J, leaving 9 bases between them. The CDR3 protein is CASSLGQQETQYF. CDR3 bases: TGTGCCAGCAGCCTCGGACAGCAAGAGACCCAGTACTTC. The complete variable domain, with remaining parts taken from reference TRBV7-6 and TRBJ2-5, reads GAGVSQSPRYKVTKRGQDVALRCDPISGHVSLYWYRQALGQGPEFLTYFNYEAQQDKSGLPNDRFSAERPEGSISTLTIQRTEQRDSAMYRCASSLGQQETQYFGPGTRLLVL.